Below, 2 T cell receptor beta chains from the same sample are listed, as sequenced in a study of cytomegalovirus exposure and HLA in healthy donors. Assay used: immunoSEQ multiplex PCR; TCRdb lists only in-frame clones, some missing. The sample has roughly 90,000 clones, roughly 85% seen once. Sequenced material: PBMCs. The receptors come from a young man in good health and CMV-seropositive.

This chain joins TRBV11-2 and TRBJ2-7; tentative D call: TRBD2 (5 bases). CDR1 and CDR2 (germline): SGHAT, FQNNGV. The V end lost 5 bases, the J end lost 2 bases, and 16 bases lay between the germline ends. CDR3 size: 15 residues. DNA of the CDR3: TGTGCCAGCAGCCTCGAGTCGGGGAACACCTACGAGCAGTACGTC. This gives the protein CASSLESGNTYEQYV.

The CDR3 DNA follows: TGTGCCAGCAGCCCTCCCGGTCGGAGCTACGAGCAGTACTTC. Protein sequence: CASSPPGRSYEQYF. This chain links TRBV7-9 with TRBJ2-7; D is ambiguous. The ends were cut back, 5 bases at V and 3 bases at J, with 14 bases in the middle. Germline loops: CDR1 SEHNR, CDR2 FQNEAQ (reference sequence). This CDR3 comprises 14 residues.